The rows below give T cell receptor beta chains drawn from one sample of a study of T cell responses to AZD1222 COVID-19 vaccine. Assay: immunoSEQ multiplex PCR; the TCRdb copy retains only in-frame clones and omits some. In the table there are around 130,000 clones, approximately 93% of which are singletons. Material: peripheral blood, obtained on day 0 of AZD1222 vaccination. These receptors were taken from an adult in good health. Each CDR3 is given with its conserved first and last residue. A D gene is named only where the DNA matches it firmly. Part of the rows lack a size; the others show once, few, many or a class for expanded clones.

J gene: TRBJ1-5
clone size: .
D gene: TRBD1
V gene: TRBV6-5
CDR3 protein: CASSRASRGLQPQHF
CDR3 DNA: TGTGCCAGCAGCCGGGCCAGCAGGGGGCTTCAGCCCCAGCATTTT

J gene: TRBJ2-7
clone size: .
D gene: .
V gene: TRBV13
CDR3 protein: CASSLSVSYEQYF
CDR3 DNA: TGTGCCAGCAGCCTTAGCGTTTCCTACGAGCAGTACTTC

J gene: TRBJ1-3
clone size: .
D gene: .
V gene: TRBV10-1
CDR3 protein: CASSEQGSSGNTIYF
CDR3 DNA: TGCGCCAGCAGTGAACAGGGATCCTCTGGAAACACCATATATTTT

J gene: TRBJ2-5
clone size: once
D gene: .
V gene: TRBV7-6
CDR3 protein: CASSLAPLTGGETQYF
CDR3 DNA: TGTGCCAGCAGCTTAGCGCCACTCACAGGAGGAGAGACCCAGTACTTC

J gene: TRBJ1-2
clone size: .
D gene: TRBD1
V gene: TRBV18
CDR3 protein: CASSPLGTAGYGYTF
CDR3 DNA: TGTGCCAGCTCACCACTAGGGACAGCCGGGTATGGCTACACCTTC

J gene: TRBJ1-5
clone size: .
D gene: TRBD1
V gene: TRBV30
CDR3 protein: CAWSLKGARQPQHF
CDR3 DNA: TGTGCCTGGAGTTTGAAGGGGGCAAGACAGCCCCAGCATTTT

J gene: TRBJ1-2
clone size: .
D gene: TRBD1
V gene: TRBV6-5
CDR3 protein: CASSFGTGGAGGYTF
CDR3 DNA: TGTGCCAGCAGTTTTGGGACAGGGGGCGCGGGAGGCTACACCTTC

J gene: TRBJ1-3
clone size: .
D gene: .
V gene: TRBV25-1
CDR3 protein: CASRGAQAGNTIYF
CDR3 DNA: TGTGCCAGCAGAGGGGCGCAGGCTGGAAACACCATATATTTT

J gene: TRBJ1-2
clone size: .
D gene: TRBD1
V gene: TRBV2
CDR3 protein: CASSDGQGNGYTF
CDR3 DNA: TGTGCCAGCAGTGACGGACAGGGAAATGGCTACACCTTC

J gene: TRBJ1-2
clone size: .
D gene: .
V gene: TRBV19
CDR3 protein: CASRTWGGPGYGYTF
CDR3 DNA: TGTGCCAGTAGAACCTGGGGAGGGCCCGGCTATGGCTACACCTTC

J gene: TRBJ1-2
clone size: .
D gene: .
V gene: TRBV11-2
CDR3 protein: CASSLDGDGYTF
CDR3 DNA: TGTGCCAGCAGCTTAGATGGGGATGGCTACACCTTC

J gene: TRBJ1-5
clone size: .
D gene: TRBD1
V gene: TRBV7-9
CDR3 protein: CASSLGTGLNQPQHF
CDR3 DNA: TGTGCCAGCAGCTTAGGGACAGGGCTTAATCAGCCCCAGCATTTT

J gene: TRBJ1-1
clone size: few
D gene: .
V gene: TRBV20-1
CDR3 protein: CSASGYQWGDTEAFF
CDR3 DNA: TGCAGCGCCAGTGGGTACCAGTGGGGGGACACTGAAGCTTTCTTT

J gene: TRBJ1-6
clone size: .
D gene: .
V gene: TRBV5-1
CDR3 protein: CASSVGTSDSPLHF
CDR3 DNA: TGCGCCAGCAGCGTCGGGACTTCGGATTCACCCCTCCACTTT

J gene: TRBJ1-1
clone size: .
D gene: TRBD1
V gene: TRBV5-1
CDR3 protein: CASSRQGMNTEAFF
CDR3 DNA: TGCGCCAGCAGCCGACAGGGCATGAACACTGAAGCTTTCTTT

J gene: TRBJ1-4
clone size: .
D gene: TRBD1
V gene: TRBV6-5
CDR3 protein: CASSPGQGEKLFF
CDR3 DNA: TGTGCCAGCAGCCCGGGACAGGGTGAAAAACTGTTTTTT

J gene: TRBJ1-1
clone size: .
D gene: .
V gene: TRBV10-3
CDR3 protein: CAISDKGIGRDTEAFF
CDR3 DNA: TGTGCCATCAGTGACAAGGGTATAGGGCGTGACACTGAAGCTTTCTTT

J gene: TRBJ1-4
clone size: .
D gene: .
V gene: TRBV20-1
CDR3 protein: CSASCPRGTTNEKLFF
CDR3 DNA: TGCAGTGCTAGTTGTCCTCGAGGGACGACTAATGAAAAACTGTTTTTT

J gene: TRBJ2-5
clone size: .
D gene: .
V gene: TRBV18
CDR3 protein: CASSPTAAKTQYF
CDR3 DNA: TGTGCCAGCTCACCAACGGCAGCCAAGACCCAGTACTTC

J gene: TRBJ2-1
clone size: .
D gene: TRBD2
V gene: TRBV27
CDR3 protein: CASSPSGSGGAGEQFF
CDR3 DNA: TGTGCCAGCAGTCCCTCAGGGAGCGGGGGGGCAGGGGAGCAGTTCTTC

J gene: TRBJ1-6
clone size: .
D gene: .
V gene: TRBV12-3/TRBV12-4
CDR3 protein: CASSLWDNSPLHF
CDR3 DNA: TGTGCCAGCAGTTTATGGGATAATTCACCCCTCCACTTT

J gene: TRBJ2-1
clone size: .
D gene: .
V gene: TRBV19
CDR3 protein: CASRDQLEVGGLAEQFF
CDR3 DNA: TGTGCCAGTAGGGACCAACTAGAGGTAGGGGGGCTGGCTGAGCAGTTCTTC

J gene: TRBJ1-1
clone size: .
D gene: .
V gene: TRBV7-9
CDR3 protein: CASSLTSVNTEAFF
CDR3 DNA: TGTGCCAGCAGCTTAACATCCGTTAACACTGAAGCTTTCTTT

J gene: TRBJ2-2
clone size: .
D gene: TRBD1
V gene: TRBV11-2
CDR3 protein: CASSSPGTGNTGELFF
CDR3 DNA: TGTGCCAGCAGCTCCCCGGGGACAGGGAACACCGGGGAGCTGTTTTTT

J gene: TRBJ1-3
clone size: once
D gene: .
V gene: TRBV9
CDR3 protein: CASSPGGSGNTIYF
CDR3 DNA: TGTGCCAGCAGCCCCGGGGGGTCCGGAAACACCATATATTTT

J gene: TRBJ2-6
clone size: .
D gene: TRBD1
V gene: TRBV10-3
CDR3 protein: CAISPGQGNSGANVLTF
CDR3 DNA: TGTGCCATCAGTCCGGGACAGGGAAACTCTGGGGCCAACGTCCTGACTTTC

J gene: TRBJ1-6
clone size: once
D gene: .
V gene: TRBV7-9
CDR3 protein: CASSLAEYNSPLHF
CDR3 DNA: TGTGCCAGCAGCTTAGCGGAGTATAATTCACCCCTCCACTTT

J gene: TRBJ1-4
clone size: once
D gene: .
V gene: TRBV10-3
CDR3 protein: CAISSGATNEKLFF
CDR3 DNA: TGTGCCATCAGTTCGGGGGCTACTAATGAAAAACTGTTTTTT

J gene: TRBJ1-3
clone size: .
D gene: .
V gene: TRBV5-1
CDR3 protein: CASSLGYGSYTIYF
CDR3 DNA: TGCGCCAGCAGCTTGGGGTACGGATCGTACACCATATATTTT

J gene: TRBJ1-2
clone size: .
D gene: TRBD1
V gene: TRBV29-1
CDR3 protein: CSVEGTGGTGYTF
CDR3 DNA: TGCAGCGTTGAAGGGACAGGGGGCACTGGCTACACCTTC

J gene: TRBJ1-1
clone size: .
D gene: .
V gene: TRBV2
CDR3 protein: CASSLEPRAAGRRAEAFF
CDR3 DNA: TGTGCCAGCAGTTTGGAGCCCAGGGCAGCGGGTCGTAGGGCTGAAGCTTTCTTT

J gene: TRBJ2-5
clone size: .
D gene: .
V gene: TRBV5-1
CDR3 protein: CASSFYGTETQYF
CDR3 DNA: TGCGCCAGCAGCTTTTATGGGACGGAGACCCAGTACTTC

J gene: TRBJ1-2
clone size: .
D gene: .
V gene: TRBV7-9
CDR3 protein: CASSHDRQIFNYGYTF
CDR3 DNA: TGTGCCAGCAGTCACGATAGACAGATCTTTAACTATGGCTACACCTTC

J gene: TRBJ2-1
clone size: .
D gene: .
V gene: TRBV3-1/TRBV3-2
CDR3 protein: CASSQEEIAPTSYNEQFF
CDR3 DNA: TGTGCCAGCAGCCAAGAGGAAATAGCGCCCACCTCCTACAATGAGCAGTTCTTC

J gene: TRBJ1-5
clone size: .
D gene: .
V gene: TRBV3-1/TRBV3-2
CDR3 protein: CASSHERRGGQPQHF
CDR3 DNA: TGTGCCAGCAGCCATGAGAGGAGGGGAGGGCAGCCCCAGCATTTT

J gene: TRBJ1-2
clone size: .
D gene: .
V gene: TRBV19
CDR3 protein: CASSRRGPSNYGYTF
CDR3 DNA: TGTGCCAGTAGTCGACGGGGCCCCTCTAACTATGGCTACACCTTC

J gene: TRBJ1-5
clone size: few
D gene: .
V gene: TRBV2
CDR3 protein: CASSDGGDQPQHF
CDR3 DNA: TGTGCCAGCAGTGACGGGGGGGATCAGCCCCAGCATTTT

J gene: TRBJ2-7
clone size: .
D gene: TRBD2
V gene: TRBV3-1/TRBV3-2
CDR3 protein: CASSLRRDYDSYEQYF
CDR3 DNA: TGTGCCAGCAGCCTTCGCCGGGACTACGATTCCTACGAGCAGTACTTC